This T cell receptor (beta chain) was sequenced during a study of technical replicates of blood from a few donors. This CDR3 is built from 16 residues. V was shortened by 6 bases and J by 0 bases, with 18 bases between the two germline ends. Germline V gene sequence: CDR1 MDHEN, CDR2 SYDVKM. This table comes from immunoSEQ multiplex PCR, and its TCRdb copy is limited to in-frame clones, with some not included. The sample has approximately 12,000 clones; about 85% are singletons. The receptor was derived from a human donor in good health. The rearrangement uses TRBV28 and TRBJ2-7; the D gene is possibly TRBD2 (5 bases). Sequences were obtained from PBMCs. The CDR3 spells CASSGSEGASSYEQYF. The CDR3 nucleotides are TGTGCCAGCAGCGGCAGCGAGGGCGCGAGCTCCTACGAGCAGTACTTC. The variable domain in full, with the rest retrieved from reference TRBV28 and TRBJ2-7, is DVKVTQSSRYLVKRTGEKVFLECVQDMDHENMFWYRQDPGLGLRLIYFSYDVKMKEKGDIPEGYSVSREKKERFSLILESASTNQTSMYLCASSGSEGASSYEQYFGPGTRLTVT.